This T cell receptor (beta chain) was sequenced during a study of cytomegalovirus exposure and HLA in healthy donors. Study in general: Among over 300 genotyped donors, around 80% fell in the Caucasian-associated ancestry cluster.

In this sample, this clone turned up once. Its antigen is currently unknown. Study-level points and caveats: The authors later found TCR association rates varying by HLA locus, with DRB1 most and HLA-C fewest. What was likely a sequencing artifact was a cluster of highly shared sequence variants.

It was with 60 Vbeta and 13 Jbeta primers that the PCR ran. TCRdb keeps only in-frame clones here, not all; method: immunoSEQ multiplex PCR. The sample has around 150,000 clones, approximately 80% seen once. The clonotype originates from a man aged 18 to 30 in good health and CMV-seronegative. The sequenced material came from PBMCs.

CDR3 sequence reads: CASSLGGRVKTQYF. Here the CDR3 DNA reads TGTGCCAGCAGCTTAGGGGGCAGGGTTAAGACCCAGTACTTC. The chain employs TRBV13 and TRBJ2-5; possible D gene TRBD1, 5 bases. The V gene's germline CDR1 is PRHDT and CDR2 FYEKMQ (reference sequence). V gave up 0 bases and J gave up 6 bases, with 11 bases separating them. This CDR3 has 14 residues.